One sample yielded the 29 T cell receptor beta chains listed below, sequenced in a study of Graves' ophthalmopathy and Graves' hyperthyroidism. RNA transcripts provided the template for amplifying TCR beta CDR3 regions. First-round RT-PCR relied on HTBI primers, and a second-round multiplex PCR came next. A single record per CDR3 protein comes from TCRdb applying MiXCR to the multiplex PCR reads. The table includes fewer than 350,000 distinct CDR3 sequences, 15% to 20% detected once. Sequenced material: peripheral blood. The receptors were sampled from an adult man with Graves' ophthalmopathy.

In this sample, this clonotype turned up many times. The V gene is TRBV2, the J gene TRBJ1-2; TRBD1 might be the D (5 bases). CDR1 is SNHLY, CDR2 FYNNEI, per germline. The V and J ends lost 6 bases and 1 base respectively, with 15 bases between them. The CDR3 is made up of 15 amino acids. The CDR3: CASRRRDFVNYGYTF. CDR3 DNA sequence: TGTGCCAGCAGACGCAGGGACTTTGTTAACTATGGCTACACCTTC.

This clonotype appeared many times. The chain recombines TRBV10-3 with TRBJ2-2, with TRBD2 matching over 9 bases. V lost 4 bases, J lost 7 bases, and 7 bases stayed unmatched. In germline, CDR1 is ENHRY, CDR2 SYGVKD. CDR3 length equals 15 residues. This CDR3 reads CAISVGTSTRGELFF. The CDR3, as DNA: TGTGCCATCAGTGTCGGGACTAGCACACGCGGGGAGCTGTTTTTT.

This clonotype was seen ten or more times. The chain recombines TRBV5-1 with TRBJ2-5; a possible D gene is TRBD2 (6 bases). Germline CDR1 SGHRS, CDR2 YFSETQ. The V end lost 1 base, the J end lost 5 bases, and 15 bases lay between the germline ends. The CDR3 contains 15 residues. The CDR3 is CASSLTQTGRETQYF. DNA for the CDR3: TGCGCCAGCAGCTTGACTCAAACGGGGAGGGAGACCCAGTACTTC.

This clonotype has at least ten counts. CDR3 protein: CATMTGRAYEQYF. The DNA for the CDR3 is TGTGCCACCATGACAGGGCGCGCCTACGAGCAGTACTTC. The chain uses TRBV6-2 or TRBV6-3 and TRBJ2-7; TRBD1 matches at 7 bases. The CDR3 is made up of 13 amino acids. Trimming at V came to 10 bases and at J to 2 bases, leaving 8 bases not matched to a gene. CDR1 and CDR2 from the germline V gene are MNHEY and SVGEGT.

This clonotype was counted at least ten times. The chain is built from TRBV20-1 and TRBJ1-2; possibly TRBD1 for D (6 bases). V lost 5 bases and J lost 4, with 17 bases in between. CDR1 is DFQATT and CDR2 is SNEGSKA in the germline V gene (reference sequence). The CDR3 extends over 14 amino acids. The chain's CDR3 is CSARTTGKGYGYTF. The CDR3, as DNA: TGCAGTGCTCGGACAACAGGGAAGGGCTATGGCTACACCTTC.

CDR3 in DNA: TGTGCCAGCAGTCGCCCGGGAGCCAAAAACATTCAGTACTTC. It codes for CASSRPGAKNIQYF. The rearrangement joins TRBV6-1 to TRBJ2-4, with D unresolved. V was clipped by 5 bases and J by 0 bases, with 8 bases between them. CDR1 is MNHNS and CDR2 is SASEGT in the germline V gene. There are 14 residues in the CDR3.

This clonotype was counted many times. The CDR3 protein is CSATSGSLEEETQYF. The DNA of the CDR3 is TGCAGTGCTACTAGCGGGAGTTTGGAAGAAGAGACCCAGTACTTC. The J gene is TRBJ2-5, the V gene TRBV20-1, with 10 bases matching TRBD2. J lost 3 bases, V lost 4 bases, and 8 bases had no gene match. CDR1 and CDR2 (germline): DFQATT, SNEGSKA (reference sequence). The CDR3 totals 15 residues.

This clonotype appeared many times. The CDR3 bases are TGTGCCAGCAGTTTAGTGCCTAATTCACCCCTCCACTTT. It translates to CASSLVPNSPLHF. The chain is built from TRBV12-3 or TRBV12-4 and TRBJ1-6, with no clear D. Trimming took off 1 base at V and 6 bases at J, with 4 bases between the two ends. CDR3 length equals 13 residues.

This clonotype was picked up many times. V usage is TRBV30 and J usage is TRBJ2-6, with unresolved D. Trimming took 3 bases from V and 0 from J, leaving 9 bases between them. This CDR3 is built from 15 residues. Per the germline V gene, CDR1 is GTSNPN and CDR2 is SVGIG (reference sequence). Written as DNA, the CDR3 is TGTGCCTGGAGACGATCCCTCTCTGGGGCCAACGTCCTGACTTTC. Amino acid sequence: CAWRRSLSGANVLTF.

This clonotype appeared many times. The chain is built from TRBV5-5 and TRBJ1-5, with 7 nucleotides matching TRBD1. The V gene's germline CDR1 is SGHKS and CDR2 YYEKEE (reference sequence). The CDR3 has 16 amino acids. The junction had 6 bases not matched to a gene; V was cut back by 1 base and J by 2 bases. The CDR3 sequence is CASSLQFGQGNQPQHF. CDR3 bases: TGTGCCAGCAGCTTGCAATTTGGACAGGGCAATCAGCCCCAGCATTTT.

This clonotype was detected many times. This CDR3 is CASRGQLNTEAFF. The CDR3 DNA follows: TGTGCCAGCAGAGGACAGCTGAACACTGAAGCTTTCTTT. The V and J genes are TRBV6-5 and TRBJ1-1, with a weak D call TRBD1 (6 bases). Germline values: CDR1 MNHEY, CDR2 SVGAGI. V dropped 6 bases and J dropped 0 bases, with 8 bases sitting between them. CDR3 length: 13 amino acids.

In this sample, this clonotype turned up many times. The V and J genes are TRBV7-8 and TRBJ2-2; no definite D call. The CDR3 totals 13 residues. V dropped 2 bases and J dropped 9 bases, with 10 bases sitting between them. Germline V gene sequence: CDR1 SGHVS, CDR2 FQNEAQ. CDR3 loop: CASSLTERRELFF. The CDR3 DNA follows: TGTGCCAGCAGCTTAACAGAACGTCGGGAGCTGTTTTTT.

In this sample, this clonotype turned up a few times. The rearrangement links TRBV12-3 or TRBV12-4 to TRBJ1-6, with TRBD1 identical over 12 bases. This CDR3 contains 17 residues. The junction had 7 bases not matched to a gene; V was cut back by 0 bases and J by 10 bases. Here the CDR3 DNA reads TGTGCCAGCAGTTTAGCTCCGGGACAGGGGGCTTTCTCACCCCTCCACTTT. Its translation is CASSLAPGQGAFSPLHF.

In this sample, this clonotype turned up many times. Here the CDR3 reads CASSPPAGSSNQPQHF. In DNA form, the CDR3 reads TGTGCCAGCAGTCCACCCGCCGGCAGTAGCAATCAGCCCCAGCATTTT. The chain uses TRBV28 and TRBJ1-5; D remains ambiguous. Germline V gene lookup returns CDR1 MDHEN and CDR2 SYDVKM. CDR3 size: 16 residues. Trimming took 5 bases from V and 0 from J, leaving 14 bases between them. Full variable domain (remainder filled in from reference TRBV28 and TRBJ1-5): DVKVTQSSRYLVKRTGEKVFLECVQDMDHENMFWYRQDPGLGLRLIYFSYDVKMKEKGDIPEGYSVSREKKERFSLILESASTNQTSMYLCASSPPAGSSNQPQHFGDGTRLSIL.

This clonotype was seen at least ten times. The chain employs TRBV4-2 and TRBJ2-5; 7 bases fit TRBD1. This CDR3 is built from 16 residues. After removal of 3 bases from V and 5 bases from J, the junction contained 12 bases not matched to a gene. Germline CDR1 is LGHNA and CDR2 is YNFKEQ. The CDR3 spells CASSQEDRDPGETQYF. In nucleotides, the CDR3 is TGTGCCAGCAGCCAGGAAGACAGGGATCCTGGGGAGACCCAGTACTTC.

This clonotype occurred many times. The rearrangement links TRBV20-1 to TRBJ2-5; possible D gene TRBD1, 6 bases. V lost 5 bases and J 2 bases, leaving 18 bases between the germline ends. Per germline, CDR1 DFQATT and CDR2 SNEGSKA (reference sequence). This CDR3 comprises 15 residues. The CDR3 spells CSARPLTGIQETQYF. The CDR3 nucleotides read TGCAGTGCTCGACCCCTCACAGGGATTCAAGAGACCCAGTACTTC.

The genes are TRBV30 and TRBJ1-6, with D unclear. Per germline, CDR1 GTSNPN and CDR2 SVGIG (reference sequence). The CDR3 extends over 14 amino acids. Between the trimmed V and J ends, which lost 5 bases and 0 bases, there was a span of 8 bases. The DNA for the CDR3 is TGTGCCTGGCGGTGGAGCTCCTATAATTCACCCCTCCACTTT. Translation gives CAWRWSSYNSPLHF. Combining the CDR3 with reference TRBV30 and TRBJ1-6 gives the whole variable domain SQTIHQWPATLVQPVGSPLSLECTVEGTSNPNLYWYRQAAGRGLQLLFYSVGIGQISSEVPQNLSASRPQDRQFILSSKKLLLSDSGFYLCAWRWSSYNSPLHFGNGTRLTVT.

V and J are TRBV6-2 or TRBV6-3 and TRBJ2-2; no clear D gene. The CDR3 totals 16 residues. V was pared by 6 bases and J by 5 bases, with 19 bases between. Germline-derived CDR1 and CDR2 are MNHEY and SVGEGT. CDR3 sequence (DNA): TGTGCCAGCAGCTTTCTACAACCATTGGGAACCGGGGAGCTGTTTTTT. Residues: CASSFLQPLGTGELFF.

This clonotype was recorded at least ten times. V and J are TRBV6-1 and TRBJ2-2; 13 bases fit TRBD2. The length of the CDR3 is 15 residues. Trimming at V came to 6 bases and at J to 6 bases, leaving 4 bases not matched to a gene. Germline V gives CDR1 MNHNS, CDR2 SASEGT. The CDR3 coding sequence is TGTGCCAGCAGGGGGACTAGCGGGACATCCGGGGAGCTGTTTTTT. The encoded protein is CASRGTSGTSGELFF.

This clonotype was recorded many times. In nucleotides, the CDR3 is TGTGCCAGCAGCCCCCCCGTTGCCGGGACTAACTACGAGCAGTACTTC. It yields the protein CASSPPVAGTNYEQYF. The chain uses TRBV11-1 and TRBJ2-7; 7 bases line up with TRBD2. Trimming cost V 5 bases and J 3 bases; bases outside gene matches: 13. Germline V gene data show CDR1 as SGHAT and CDR2 as FQDESV (reference sequence). The CDR3 covers 16 residues.

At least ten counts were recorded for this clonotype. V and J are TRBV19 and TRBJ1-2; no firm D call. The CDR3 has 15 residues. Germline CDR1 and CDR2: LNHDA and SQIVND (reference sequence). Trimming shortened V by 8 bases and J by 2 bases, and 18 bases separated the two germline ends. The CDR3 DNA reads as TGTGCCAGTGAAGGTCGGCAGAACCTAAACTATGGCTACACCTTC. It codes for CASEGRQNLNYGYTF.

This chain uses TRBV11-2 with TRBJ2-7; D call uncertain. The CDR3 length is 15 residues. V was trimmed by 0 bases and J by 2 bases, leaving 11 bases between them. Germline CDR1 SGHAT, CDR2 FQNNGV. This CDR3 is CASSLDRPLTYEQYF. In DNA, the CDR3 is TGTGCCAGCAGCTTAGATCGTCCGCTAACCTACGAGCAGTACTTC.

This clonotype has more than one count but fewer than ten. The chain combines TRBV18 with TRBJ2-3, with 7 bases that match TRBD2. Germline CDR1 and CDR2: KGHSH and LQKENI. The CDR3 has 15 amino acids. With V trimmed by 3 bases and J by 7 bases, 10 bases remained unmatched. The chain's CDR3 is CASSPLGGVLNTQYF. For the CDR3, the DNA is TGTGCCAGCTCACCGTTGGGGGGGGTCTTAAATACGCAGTATTTT.

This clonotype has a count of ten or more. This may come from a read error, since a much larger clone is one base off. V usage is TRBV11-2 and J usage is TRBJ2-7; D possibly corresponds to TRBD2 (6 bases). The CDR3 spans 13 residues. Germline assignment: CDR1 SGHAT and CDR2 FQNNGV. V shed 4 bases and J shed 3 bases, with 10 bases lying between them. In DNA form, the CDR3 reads TGTGCCAGCAGCTCGGAGGGAGTCTACGAGCAGTACTTC. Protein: CASSSEGVYEQYF.

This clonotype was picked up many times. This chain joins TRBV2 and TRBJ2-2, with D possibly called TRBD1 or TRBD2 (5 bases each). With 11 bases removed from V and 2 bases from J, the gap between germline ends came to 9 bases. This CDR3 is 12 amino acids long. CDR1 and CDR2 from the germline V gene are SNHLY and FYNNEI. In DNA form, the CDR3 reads TGTGCCGCTAGGGACAACACCGGGGAGCTGTTTTTT. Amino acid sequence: CAARDNTGELFF.

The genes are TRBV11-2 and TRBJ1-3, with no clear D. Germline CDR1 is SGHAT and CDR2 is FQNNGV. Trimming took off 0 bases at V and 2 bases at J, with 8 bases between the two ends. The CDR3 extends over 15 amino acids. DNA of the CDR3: TGTGCCAGCAGCTTAGATCGGAAACCTGGAAACACCATATATTTT. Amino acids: CASSLDRKPGNTIYF. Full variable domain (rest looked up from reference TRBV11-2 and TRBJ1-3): EAGVAQSPRYKIIEKRQSVAFWCNPISGHATLYWYQQILGQGPKLLIQFQNNGVVDDSQLPKDRFSAERLKGVDSTLKIQPAKLEDSAVYLCASSLDRKPGNTIYFGEGSWLTVV.

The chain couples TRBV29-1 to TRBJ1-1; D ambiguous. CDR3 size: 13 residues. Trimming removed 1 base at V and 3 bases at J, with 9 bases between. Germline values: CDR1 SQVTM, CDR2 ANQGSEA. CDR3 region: CSVEGDRDTEAFF. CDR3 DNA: TGCAGCGTTGAAGGGGATCGGGACACTGAAGCTTTCTTT.

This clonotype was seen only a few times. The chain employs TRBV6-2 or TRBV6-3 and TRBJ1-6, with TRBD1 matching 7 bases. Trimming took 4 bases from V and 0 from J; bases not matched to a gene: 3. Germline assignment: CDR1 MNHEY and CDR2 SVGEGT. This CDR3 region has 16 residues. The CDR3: CASSSGQASYNSPLHF. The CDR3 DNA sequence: TGTGCCAGCAGTTCCGGACAGGCCTCCTATAATTCACCCCTCCACTTT.

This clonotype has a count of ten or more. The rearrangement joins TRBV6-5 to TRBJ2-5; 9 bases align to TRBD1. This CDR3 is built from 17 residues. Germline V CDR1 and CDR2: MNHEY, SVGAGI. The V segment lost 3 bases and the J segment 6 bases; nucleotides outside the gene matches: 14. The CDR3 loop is CASSYYSPGQGSKTQYF. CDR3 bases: TGTGCCAGCAGTTATTATAGTCCGGGACAGGGTTCAAAGACCCAGTACTTC.